This is a list of T cell receptor beta chains from one sample in a study of T cell repertoires in ileal Crohn's disease. The protocol was immunoSEQ multiplex PCR, while the TCRdb copy is restricted to in-frame clones and leaves out a portion. The repertoire holds about 14,000 clones, with around 80% as singletons. Sequences were obtained from ileal tissue. These receptors originate from an adult with Crohn's disease. The CDR3 runs from the conserved cysteine through the conserved F or W. D genes are given only for firm matches. For some rows the clone size is stated as once, few or many, or as a class when expanded; others skip it.

J | size | D | V | CDR3 | DNA
TRBJ2-3 | few | NA | TRBV30 | CAWGGVLGTDTQYF | TGTGCCTGGGGTGGCGTCCTGGGCACAGATACGCAGTATTTT
TRBJ2-7 | NA | TRBD1 | TRBV7-9 | CASSTSGQGVPYEQYF | TGTGCCAGCAGCACCAGCGGACAGGGGGTACCCTACGAGCAGTACTTC
TRBJ1-5 | once | NA | TRBV5-1 | CASSLFAGEDQPQHF | TGCGCCAGCAGCTTGTTTGCAGGGGAGGATCAGCCCCAGCATTTT
TRBJ1-6 | NA | NA | TRBV9 | CASSVVENSPLHF | TGTGCCAGCAGCGTAGTCGAGAATTCACCCCTCCACTTT
TRBJ1-6 | NA | NA | TRBV10-3 | CAIRYREEDSPLHF | TGTGCCATCAGATACAGGGAAGAAGACTCACCCCTCCACTTT
TRBJ1-2 | once | NA | TRBV6-6 | CASSRVGVGGYTF | TGTGCCAGCAGTAGGGTAGGGGTAGGCGGCTACACCTTC
TRBJ2-7 | NA | NA | TRBV11-2 | CASSFLYEQYF | TGTGCCAGCAGCTTCTTATACGAGCAGTACTTC
TRBJ2-1 | NA | NA | TRBV30 | CAWSPGLSVDEQFF | TGTGCCTGGAGTCCGGGGCTCTCCGTCGATGAGCAGTTCTTC
TRBJ1-5 | NA | NA | TRBV6-6 | CASRWTSDQPQHF | TGTGCCAGCAGATGGACATCCGATCAGCCCCAGCATTTT
TRBJ1-2 | NA | TRBD1 | TRBV19 | CASTVGTGGYTF | TGTGCCAGTACCGTTGGGACAGGGGGCTACACCTTC
TRBJ2-6 | NA | NA | TRBV25-1 | CASSEPSGANVLTF | TGTGCCAGCAGTGAGCCCTCTGGGGCCAACGTCCTGACTTTC
TRBJ2-2 | NA | TRBD1 | TRBV5-5 | CASSSFYRDRENTGELFF | TGTGCCAGCAGCTCCTTTTACCGGGACAGAGAGAACACCGGGGAGCTGTTTTTT
TRBJ1-1 | NA | NA | TRBV7-9 | CASSLMGTEAFF | TGTGCCAGCAGCTTAATGGGAACTGAAGCTTTCTTT
TRBJ1-1 | once | NA | TRBV5-5 | CASALGIPNTEAFF | TGTGCCAGCGCCCTTGGGATACCGAACACTGAAGCTTTCTTT
TRBJ1-4 | NA | NA | TRBV9 | CASSVTSNEKLFF | TGTGCCAGCAGCGTAACGAGTAATGAAAAACTGTTTTTT
TRBJ2-7 | NA | NA | TRBV10-2 | CASSDLGGGPYEQYF | TGCGCCAGCAGTGATTTGGGGGGGGGCCCGTACGAGCAGTACTTC
TRBJ1-1 | few | NA | TRBV7-9 | CASSLPFREAFF | TGTGCCAGCAGCTTACCGTTCCGAGAAGCTTTCTTT
TRBJ1-1 | NA | NA | TRBV18 | CASSPYTGWDEAFF | TGTGCCAGCTCACCATATACGGGCTGGGATGAAGCTTTCTTT
TRBJ2-6 | once | NA | TRBV11-2 | CASSLEAGANVLTF | TGTGCCAGCAGCTTAGAAGCCGGGGCCAACGTCCTGACTTTC
TRBJ2-2 | NA | TRBD2 | TRBV6-5 | CASSYRQGGDTGELFF | TGTGCCAGCAGTTATAGGCAGGGAGGGGACACCGGGGAGCTGTTTTTT
TRBJ1-4 | NA | TRBD1 | TRBV19 | CASQDRGATNEKLFF | TGTGCCAGCCAGGACAGGGGCGCAACTAATGAAAAACTGTTTTTT
TRBJ2-7 | NA | NA | TRBV14 | CASSQSYEQYF | TGTGCCAGCAGCCAATCATACGAGCAGTACTTC
TRBJ1-2 | few | NA | TRBV7-9 | CASTLRGNYGYTF | TGTGCCAGCACCCTGCGCGGTAACTATGGCTACACCTTC
TRBJ2-1 | NA | TRBD2 | TRBV6-4 | CASSASGGANEQFF | TGTGCCAGCAGTGCTAGCGGGGGGGCCAATGAGCAGTTCTTC
TRBJ2-3 | NA | NA | TRBV10-1 | CASSESIPGGTDTQYF | TGCGCCAGCAGTGAGTCGATTCCGGGGGGCACAGATACGCAGTATTTT
TRBJ1-2 | NA | TRBD1 | TRBV19 | CASTALRTGGYGYTF | TGTGCCAGTACCGCACTCAGGACAGGAGGCTATGGCTACACCTTC